This T cell receptor (beta chain) derives from a study of OX40 agonist ivuxolimab in advanced cancers. Comments on this clone: The antigen is not known.

Using immunoSEQ multiplex PCR, the repertoire was profiled, and TCRdb retains in-frame clones only, with some absent. The sample records about 36,000 clones, approximately 80% being singletons. Overall study results and limits: CD4+ and CD8+ blood T cells expanded clonally by week 6 at 0.1 to 3.0 mg/kg.

V lost 4 bases, J lost 4 bases, and 9 bases stayed unmatched. This CDR3 spans 15 amino acids. From germline, CDR1 is SGHTA and CDR2 FQGNSA. The origin of this receptor is an adult with an advanced solid tumor such as melanoma, head and neck, liver or kidney cancer. The V and J genes are TRBV7-2 and TRBJ1-2; 7 nucleotides agree with TRBD1. Source: CD4+ or CD8+ T cells sorted from blood, taken in a trial of the OX40 agonist ivuxolimab. Here the CDR3 reads CASSSTGTALYGYTF. CDR3 bases: TGTGCCAGCAGCTCAACCGGGACAGCCCTCTATGGCTACACCTTC.